This T cell receptor (beta chain) came from a study of neurological immune-mediated disorders. General study findings and limits: No sharing of CDR3 amino acid sequences was observed among expanded clones across subjects, suggesting private repertoires in all groups.

The CDR3 has 16 amino acids. V lost 3 bases and J lost 0; bases outside the gene matches: 6. Germline V lookup: CDR1 DFQATT, CDR2 SNEGSKA (reference sequence). The table lists this clonotype with many counts. Its antigen is unknown. Each sorted-subset library came from around 1 million CD4+ or CD8+ T cells. By 5'RACE with 10-nucleotide random UMIs, the cDNA was made. TCRdb itself ran the 5' RACE reads through MiXCR, one entry per CDR3 protein. The data show about 37,000 distinct CDR3 sequences, around 10% seen once. The chain uses TRBV20-1 and TRBJ2-1, with 9 bases identical to TRBD1. The source of this sequence is a woman aged 25 to 45 with HTLV-1-associated myelopathy (HAM/TSP). The sample was CD4+ T cells from blood. This chain's CDR3 is CSARDRGVFSYNEQFF. The CDR3 coding sequence is TGCAGTGCTAGGGACAGGGGCGTTTTCTCCTACAATGAGCAGTTCTTC.